This entry features one T cell receptor (beta chain) sequence. This clone was detected only once. Which antigen it targets is not known. One base away there is no much larger clone; base qualities are not given. The immunoSEQ Assay, a bias-controlled multiplex PCR, was used to amplify TCRbeta CDR3 regions from genomic DNA. As for the original processing: Nucleated cell counts per sample were estimated from amplification of reference gene primers within the assay. To quantify the absolute abundance of each unique TCRbeta CDR3 rearrangement, sequence reads were collapsed and filtered. Productive Simpson clonality was computed per sample as the square root of Simpson's diversity index over productive rearrangements. Held by TCRdb, this immuneACCESS table contains in-frame sequences only and omits some clones. Under half of the omission traces to an unresolved V gene where checked; the cause of the rest is unknown. The D gene and trimming were derived from the DNA, and the V and J assignments and clone size from that table. In all, the sample holds tens of thousands of clones, and about 82% of those were seen once. The ten largest clones take up roughly 4% of the sample.

Whole blood was collected in K2EDTA tubes by collaborating institutions according to the institutions' own protocols. Collaborator samples were shipped for TCRbeta analysis as frozen whole blood, isolated PBMCs, or DNA extracted from either sample type. The germline ends are 18 bases apart after V is trimmed by 4 bases and J by 9 bases. In the germline V gene, CDR1 corresponds to KGHDR and CDR2 to SFDVKD. From its cysteine to its phenylalanine, the CDR3 spans 14 amino acids. CDR3 DNA only is kept here, 42 bases in frame from base 1. The source of the sample is a study of blood T cell repertoires in COVID-19 (TCRdb year 2020). In terms of the full investigation: Collaborator samples came from the United States, Italy and Spain and covered acute and convalescent phases of COVID-19. The prospective study material was composed of cDNA or gDNA derived from T cells, B-cell-depleted T cells, or PBMCs. Subjects who had been exposed to COVID-19, were actively infected with it, or had recovered from it provided the deeply sampled blood TCRbeta repertoires that made up the dataset. The repertoires were made available in a free public database intended to serve as a resource for research on the immune response to SARS-CoV-2. Samples came from the ongoing ImmuneRACE study (first 160 participants) plus 1,254 subjects from 6 global collaborators. Sample metadata almost always included a de-identified subject ID, COVID-19 status, age in years and sex. Where HLA class I and class II types were available, the types were taken from metadata supplied by the sample provider, not from assay-based typing.

General study outcomes and caveats: How much clinical and demographic metadata was included differed by source and by participant, and the metadata was provided uncurated.

The sequencing input was peripheral blood. Rearrangement joined TRBV24-1 to TRBJ2-7; the D gene is perhaps TRBD1, from 5 matching bases. The TCR comes from a man in his fifties or sixties with acute or convalescent COVID-19. The nucleotides read TGTGCCACCAGTGACCCGGCTATTGGGGCACGGCAGTACTTC. Its coded protein is CATSDPAIGARQYF.